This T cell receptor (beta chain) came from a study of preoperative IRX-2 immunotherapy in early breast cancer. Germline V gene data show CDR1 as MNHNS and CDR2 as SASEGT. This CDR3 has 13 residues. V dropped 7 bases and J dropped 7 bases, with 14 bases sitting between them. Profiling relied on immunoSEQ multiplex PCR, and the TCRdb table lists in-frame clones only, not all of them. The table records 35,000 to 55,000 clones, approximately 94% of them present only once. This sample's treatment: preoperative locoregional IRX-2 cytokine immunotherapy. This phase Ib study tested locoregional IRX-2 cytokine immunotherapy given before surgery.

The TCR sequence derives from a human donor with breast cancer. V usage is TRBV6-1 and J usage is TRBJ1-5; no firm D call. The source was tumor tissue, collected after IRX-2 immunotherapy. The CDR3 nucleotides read TGTGCCAGCACCGTCGGAGGGAAGCAGCCCCAGCATTTT. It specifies CASTVGGKQPQHF.